The 17 T cell receptor beta chains listed next were all sequenced from one sample in a study of radiotherapy plus CTLA-4 blockade in lung cancer. Profiled with immunoSEQ multiplex PCR; TCRdb holds only in-frame clones, not every one. Altogether 55,000 to 85,000 clones are present, 70% to 80% being singletons, with the ten largest covering approximately 15%. Sequencing was performed on peripheral blood, taken from a patient treated with radiotherapy plus ipilimumab. These receptors were taken from a human donor with non-small cell lung cancer whose response to radiotherapy plus ipilimumab could not be evaluated. Some clones in this sample may be carry-over from other donors' samples.

In its sample, this clone was seen a few times. V and J are TRBV6-1 and TRBJ1-5; 10 bases agree with TRBD1. The CDR3 loop spans 16 amino acids. J lost 3 bases, V lost 4 bases, and 6 bases had no gene match. CDR1 is MNHNS, CDR2 SASEGT, per germline. The chain's CDR3 is CASSASGTGVNQPQHF. In DNA, the CDR3 is TGTGCCAGCAGTGCGAGCGGGACAGGGGTCAATCAGCCCCAGCATTTT.

The chain joins TRBV5-1 to TRBJ2-5, with D maybe TRBD1 (6 bases). Between the trimmed V and J ends, which lost 0 bases and 2 bases, there was a span of 11 bases. Germline-derived CDR1 and CDR2 are SGHRS and YFSETQ. The CDR3 totals 15 residues. The CDR3 bases are TGCGCCAGCAGCTTGGTGACAGGAAGACAAGAGACCCAGTACTTC. Residues: CASSLVTGRQETQYF.

The genes are TRBV19 and TRBJ2-2; D possibly corresponds to TRBD2 (5 bases). CDR1 LNHDA and CDR2 SQIVND come from the germline V gene (reference sequence). The CDR3 runs 14 residues. V lost 7 bases and J lost 6, with 15 bases in between. The CDR3 DNA sequence: TGTGCCAGTACCCGGACTGGGTCGGCCGGGGAGCTGTTTTTT. Its protein product is CASTRTGSAGELFF.

The rearrangement links TRBV2 to TRBJ1-1; TRBD1 matches 7 bases. The CDR3 has 13 amino acids. In germline, CDR1 is SNHLY, CDR2 FYNNEI. The ends lost 7 bases at V and 3 bases at J; junction bases unmatched: 5. CDR3: CASNLDRHTEAFF. In DNA form, the CDR3 reads TGTGCCAGCAACCTGGACAGGCACACTGAAGCTTTCTTT.

This clone was recorded a few times. The rearrangement links TRBV6-5 to TRBJ2-7, with 7 bases lining up with TRBD2. The CDR3 extends over 15 amino acids. V shed 4 bases and J 2 bases; nucleotides not matched to a gene: 8. CDR1 and CDR2 from the germline V gene are MNHEY and SVGAGI. Here the CDR3 DNA reads TGTGCCAGCAGTTTGGGGGGGACGGGGACCTACGAGCAGTACTTC. It codes for CASSLGGTGTYEQYF.

The V gene is TRBV6-5, the J gene TRBJ2-7, with a tentative D call TRBD1 (6 bases). CDR3 length: 12 residues. Trimming cost V 8 bases and J 3 bases, with 11 bases left between them. Germline V gives CDR1 MNHEY, CDR2 SVGAGI. DNA for the CDR3: TGTGCCAGCTGGGAACAGGGCTACGAGCAGTACTTC. This translates into CASWEQGYEQYF.

The rearrangement links TRBV29-1 to TRBJ2-7, with a tentative D call TRBD2 (5 bases). The CDR3 loop spans 10 amino acids. V lost 4 bases and J 6 bases, leaving 7 bases between the germline ends. CDR1 is SQVTM, CDR2 ANQGSEA, per germline. CDR3: CSVAGSEQYF. The CDR3 DNA sequence: TGCAGCGTTGCGGGAAGCGAGCAGTACTTC.

The CDR3 DNA reads TGTGCCAGCAGTTTAGGATCGACAGGCTTAAGCAATCAGCCCCAGCATTTT. Translating it yields CASSLGSTGLSNQPQHF. The chain combines TRBV28 with TRBJ1-5, with a possible D match to TRBD1 (6 bases). This CDR3 is 17 amino acids long. V was cut by 2 bases and J by 1 base, with 15 bases left in between. Per germline, CDR1 MDHEN and CDR2 SYDVKM. Complete variable domain (other parts from reference TRBV28 and TRBJ1-5): DVKVTQSSRYLVKRTGEKVFLECVQDMDHENMFWYRQDPGLGLRLIYFSYDVKMKEKGDIPEGYSVSREKKERFSLILESASTNQTSMYLCASSLGSTGLSNQPQHFGDGTRLSIL.

The CDR3 region is CASSFPLATGELFF. Here the CDR3 DNA reads TGTGCCAGCAGTTTTCCCTTAGCCACCGGGGAGCTGTTTTTT. J is TRBJ2-2 and V is TRBV28; no definite D call. The CDR3 consists of 14 residues. V was shortened by 3 bases and J by 4 bases, with 9 bases between the two germline ends. Germline lookup yields CDR1 MDHEN and CDR2 SYDVKM.

This clone was recorded once. CDR3 coding DNA: TGTGCCAGCAGTGACCCCTCCCCGGGAGGCTCCCAAAATCAGCCCCAGCATTTT. Translating it yields CASSDPSPGGSQNQPQHF. V is TRBV2 and J is TRBJ1-5; the D is unclear. Trimming took off 3 bases at V and 4 bases at J, with 22 bases between the two ends. This CDR3 contains 18 residues. In germline, CDR1 is SNHLY, CDR2 FYNNEI.

V gene TRBV19 combines with J gene TRBJ1-1; D not resolved. The CDR3 has 13 residues. Deletions cut 1 base from V and 2 bases from J, with 5 bases between. The germline CDR1 and CDR2 sequences are LNHDA and SQIVND (reference sequence). In DNA form, the CDR3 reads TGTGCCAGTAGTATAGCCCCAAACACTGAAGCTTTCTTT. Translating gives CASSIAPNTEAFF.

The rearrangement links TRBV18 to TRBJ2-3; 8 bases agree with TRBD1. Per germline, CDR1 KGHSH and CDR2 LQKENI. The V segment lost 3 bases and the J segment 5 bases; nucleotides outside the gene matches: 4. The CDR3 is made up of 14 amino acids. The CDR3 DNA is TGTGCCAGCTCACCTAAAACAGGGGGAGATACGCAGTATTTT. Amino acids: CASSPKTGGDTQYF.

The rearrangement links TRBV19 to TRBJ1-1; D is undetermined. Trimming removed 4 bases at V and 6 bases at J, with 15 bases between. The germline gives CDR1 LNHDA, CDR2 SQIVND (reference sequence). The CDR3 extends over 14 amino acids. CDR3 in amino acids: CASSTLGGRPEAFF. For the CDR3, the DNA is TGTGCCAGTAGTACTCTCGGAGGCCGCCCTGAAGCTTTCTTT.

The CDR3 spells CASSWNRGRETQYF. The CDR3, as DNA: TGTGCCAGCAGCTGGAACAGGGGGCGGGAGACCCAGTACTTC. This chain uses TRBV7-9 with TRBJ2-5; 9 bases line up with TRBD1. From germline, CDR1 is SEHNR and CDR2 FQNEAQ (reference sequence). This CDR3 is 14 amino acids long. V lost 4 bases, J lost 5 bases, and 5 bases stayed unmatched.

The sample holds a few counts of this clone. This rearrangement joins TRBV19 to TRBJ1-1, with D maybe TRBD1 (5 bases). Germline V gene data show CDR1 as LNHDA and CDR2 as SQIVND (reference sequence). Trimming stripped 10 bases from V and 1 base from J, with 10 bases between. The CDR3 is 12 residues long. The CDR3 nucleotides read TGTGCCACCAACCAGGGGAACACTGAAGCTTTCTTT. It encodes CATNQGNTEAFF.

This clone came up many times. DNA for the CDR3: TGCGCCAGCAGCCAAGATCTAGCTAGCGGGGGTTGGAATGAGCAGTTCTTC. Amino acid sequence: CASSQDLASGGWNEQFF. V usage is TRBV4-1 and J usage is TRBJ2-1; 10 nucleotides match TRBD2. This CDR3 has 17 residues. The V and J ends lost 0 bases and 7 bases, in that order; junction bases with no gene match: 9. Germline V lookup: CDR1 MGHRA, CDR2 YSYEKL.

The chain recombines TRBV4-1 with TRBJ2-2; 8 bases line up with TRBD1. The germline CDR1 and CDR2 sequences are MGHRA and YSYEKL. The CDR3 consists of 14 residues. After removal of 5 bases from V and 6 bases from J, the junction contained 5 bases not matched to a gene. The CDR3 loop is CASSSQGVSGELFF. The CDR3 DNA follows: TGCGCCAGCAGCTCACAGGGGGTGTCCGGGGAGCTGTTTTTT.